This T cell receptor (beta chain) appears in the sequencing data of a study of Ad26.COV2.S vaccination and SARS-CoV-2 variants. CDR3 size: 16 residues. J gave up 1 base and V 4 bases, and 5 bases lay outside the gene matches. The germline gives CDR1 SGHRS, CDR2 YFSETQ. Treatment of the sample: roughly 18 received Ad26.COV2.S at low or high dose, single or two shots; 5 received placebo; per-sample allocation not given. Sampling happened 63 days after the first vaccine or placebo injection. It was Wuhan-strain SARS-CoV-2 spike that the Ad26 vaccine vector expressed. A note on this clone: Its antigen is currently unknown.

Findings and caveats of the study: Overall T cell responses may have been underestimated by the analyses of TCR breadth and depth. Researchers reported similar non-spike TCR breadth in vaccine and placebo recipients.

Method: immunoSEQ multiplex PCR; TCRdb's copy keeps in-frame clones and lacks some. The sample lists about 350,000 clones, about 85% occurring once. The TCR originated in a person aged 18-60 years who received the Ad26.COV2.S COVID-19 vaccine or a placebo. This chain uses TRBV5-1 with TRBJ2-2, with 9 bases identical to TRBD2. The specimen comprised peripheral blood, sampled in a trial of Ad26.COV2.S vaccine versus placebo. The CDR3 loop reads CASSLETSGNTGELFF. In nucleotides, the CDR3 is TGCGCCAGCAGCCTGGAGACTAGCGGGAACACCGGGGAGCTGTTTTTT.